The 2 T cell receptor beta chains reported below all come from one sample, sequenced in a study of T-cell reconstitution after alpha-beta-depleted transplantation in children. TCRbeta library construction was performed incorporating unique molecular identifiers. TCRdb used MiXCR to reprocess the PCR reads, holding one entry per CDR3 protein. The sample has hundreds of thousands of distinct CDR3 sequences, about an eighth seen once. The specimen was PBMCs, collected before TCRalphabeta/CD19-depleted stem cell transplant. These receptors were collected from a girl aged 2 to 10 with congenital amegakaryocytic thrombocytopenia, due to receive a stem cell transplant.

This clonotype showed up many times. V usage is TRBV5-1 and J usage is TRBJ1-3; D not resolved. Germline assignment: CDR1 SGHRS and CDR2 YFSETQ. V was cut by 4 bases and J by 2 bases, with 16 bases left in between. The CDR3 covers 16 residues. The CDR3 region is CASSVNTDPTGNTIYF. The CDR3 DNA follows: TGCGCCAGCAGCGTTAACACCGACCCAACTGGAAACACCATATATTTT.

This clonotype was recorded at least ten times. The V gene is TRBV12-3 or TRBV12-4, the J gene TRBJ2-2; perhaps TRBD1 as D (6 bases). The CDR3 covers 16 residues. Trimming removed 5 bases from V and 0 bases from J, with 13 bases in between. CDR3 in DNA: TGTGCCAGCAGTCCGAGGGACAAAGCGAACACCGGGGAGCTGTTTTTT. It specifies CASSPRDKANTGELFF.